This TCR beta chain stems from a study of human T cells and chemical hapten exposure. Time point described: pre-sensitization, week 0. The treatment here: therapeutic diphenylcyclopropenone sensitization with weekly scalp DPC. Ahead of each patch test application, blood was drawn. Donation of samples came from alopecia patients who were 18 to 70 years old and suitable for DPC. The template was total RNA from unfractionated whole blood. In the library, unique molecular identifiers were attached to individual cDNA molecules. TCRdb reprocessed the RACE reads via MiXCR and lists one record per CDR3 protein. The sample has 300,000 to 450,000 distinct CDR3 sequences, 4.5% to 5.5% seen once. The TCR originated in a woman aged 50 to 65 with alopecia areata. Some clones in this sample may be carry-over from other donors' samples. The source material was whole blood, sampled in connection with sensitization to the hapten diphenylcyclopropenone (DPC).

CDR3 in amino acids: CASSLLGPTDEQFF. CDR3 DNA: TGTGCCAGCAGCTTATTAGGACCAACGGATGAGCAGTTCTTC. The chain joins TRBV7-2 to TRBJ2-1, with no clear D. CDR3 length: 14 residues. Germline V lookup: CDR1 SGHTA, CDR2 FQGNSA. Trimming pared 2 bases from V and 8 bases from J, leaving 13 bases between. The full variable domain, with the rest looked up from reference TRBV7-2 and TRBJ2-1, is GAGVSQSPSNKVTEKGKDVELRCDPISGHTALYWYRQSLGQGLEFLIYFQGNSAPDKSGLPSDRFSAERTGGSVSTLTIQRTQQEDSAVYLCASSLLGPTDEQFFGPGTRLTVL.